This T cell receptor (beta chain) was retrieved from a study of T cells in narcolepsy. Study-wide background: Healthy controls were enrolled alongside patients with narcolepsy type 1 or type 2.

In the case of this clone: The antigen is unknown.

Study conclusions and caveats: Comparing one patient's CSF and blood CD4+ clonotypes highlighted HCRT- and TRIB2-specific autoreactive clonotypes. In some patient and control memory CD4+ samples, autoreactive clones were absent. Reportedly, autoreactive clonotypes were serially detected in patients' blood but not controls'.

Trimming shortened V by 6 bases and J by 6 bases, and 12 bases separated the two germline ends. The CDR3 runs 14 residues. CDR1 is SNHLY and CDR2 is FYNNEI in the germline V gene. TCRdb's table, derived via immunoSEQ multiplex PCR, lists solely in-frame clones and lacks some. The sample has some 30,000 clones; 75% to 85% are singletons. J is TRBJ1-6 and V is TRBV2; D remains ambiguous. The sample comprised CD45RA- memory CD4+ T cells from PBMCs. The sequence came from a human donor with narcolepsy. CDR3: CASRMQASNSPLHF. The CDR3 DNA reads TGTGCCAGCAGGATGCAGGCGTCTAATTCACCCCTCCACTTT.